Listed below are T cell receptor beta chains from one sample, sequenced in a study of Ad26.COV2.S vaccination and SARS-CoV-2 variants. The table came from immunoSEQ multiplex PCR; TCRdb's copy has only in-frame clones and leaves some out. The sample yields fewer than 600,000 clones, nearly 90% seen once. This sample comprised peripheral blood, obtained in a trial of Ad26.COV2.S vaccine versus placebo. Receptors were obtained from a person between 18 and 65 years old who received the Ad26.COV2.S COVID-19 vaccine or a placebo. CDR3s include the opening cysteine and the closing phenylalanine or tryptophan. The D gene is left open where the match is weak. A row's size may be missing; if present it is once, few, many or a size class.

J gene | V gene | D gene | clone size | CDR3 DNA | CDR3 protein
TRBJ2-1 | TRBV3-1/TRBV3-2 | . | . | TGTGCCAGCAGCCGCGGGGTATTCGGAAATGAGCAGTTCTTC | CASSRGVFGNEQFF
TRBJ2-7 | TRBV7-2 | . | . | TGTGCCAGCAGCCAAAGGAAGAGGCCTTGGAGATCCTACGAGCAGTACTTC | CASSQRKRPWRSYEQYF
TRBJ2-3 | TRBV4-1 | . | . | TGCGCCAGCAGCCAAGAGGGGGGAGATACGCAGTATTTT | CASSQEGGDTQYF
TRBJ1-2 | TRBV28 | . | . | TGTGCCAGCAGTTTAAGCGTCGGCTCGCATGGCTACACCTTC | CASSLSVGSHGYTF
TRBJ2-7 | TRBV5-1 | . | . | TGCGCCAGCAGCCCCGGACACGTCCGAGGATACGAGCAGTACTTC | CASSPGHVRGYEQYF
TRBJ2-3 | TRBV3-1/TRBV3-2 | . | . | TGTGCCAGCAGCCAGGGACCGTCAAGCACAGATACGCAGTATTTT | CASSQGPSSTDTQYF
TRBJ2-7 | TRBV11-2 | . | . | TGTGCCAGCAGCTCACCCCGAGGGGGGGTCGAGCAGTACTTC | CASSSPRGGVEQYF
TRBJ1-1 | TRBV7-3 | . | . | TGTGCCAGCAGCTTAGATGGCAGAGCCACTGAAGCTTTCTTT | CASSLDGRATEAFF
TRBJ1-4 | TRBV30 | . | . | TGTGCCTGGAGGGCCCGAGGGGGTGAAAAACTGTTTTTT | CAWRARGGEKLFF
TRBJ2-7 | TRBV28 | . | . | TGTGCCAGCAGTCTCCCAGGGGGACTGACTACCTACGAGCAGTACTTC | CASSLPGGLTTYEQYF
TRBJ1-5 | TRBV5-3 | . | . | TGTGCCAGAAGCTCATCCTATAGCAATCAGCCCCAGCATTTT | CARSSSYSNQPQHF
TRBJ2-3 | TRBV6-2/TRBV6-3 | . | . | TGTGCCAGCAGTTACTCTGGTTCGGGACCCTTCCTACGAGAGGCAGATACGCAGTATTTT | CASSYSGSGPFLREADTQYF
TRBJ2-1 | TRBV28 | . | . | TGTGCCAGCAGTTTGGGTGACCTATCCTACAATGAGCAGTTCTTC | CASSLGDLSYNEQFF
TRBJ2-1 | TRBV6-1 | . | . | TGTGCCAGCAGTAAAGCGGCTAGCTCCTACAATGAGCAGTTCTTC | CASSKAASSYNEQFF
TRBJ1-1 | TRBV29-1 | . | . | TGCAGCGTTCTGCCGGGACTGAGGAACACTGAAGCTTTCTTT | CSVLPGLRNTEAFF
TRBJ1-1 | TRBV11-3 | . | . | TGTGCCAGCAGCTTAGGGTGGGGACCGAACACTGAAGCTTTCTTT | CASSLGWGPNTEAFF
TRBJ2-1 | TRBV30 | . | . | TGTGCCTGTACGGGACTCAGCTCCTACAATGAGCAGTTCTTC | CACTGLSSYNEQFF
TRBJ2-2 | TRBV3-1/TRBV3-2 | . | . | TGTGCCAGCAGCCACCTAACGAACACCGGGGAGCTGTTTTTT | CASSHLTNTGELFF
TRBJ2-1 | TRBV7-3 | TRBD2 | . | TGTGCCAGCAGCTTATGGGCTAGCGGGGGATCGACCTCCTACAATGAGCAGTTCTTC | CASSLWASGGSTSYNEQFF
TRBJ2-1 | TRBV4-2 | . | few | TGTGCCAGCCGCATGACCCCCGGGACTGGTGGCTACAATGAGCAGTTCTTC | CASRMTPGTGGYNEQFF
TRBJ2-7 | TRBV19 | TRBD1 | . | TGTGCCAGTAGTCCGATGAGAGACAGGGACGAGCAGTACTTC | CASSPMRDRDEQYF
TRBJ1-6 | TRBV10-1 | TRBD1 | . | TGCGCCACTCGGAGACAGGGCGGCGGGGATTCACCCCTCCACTTT | CATRRQGGGDSPLHF
TRBJ1-1 | TRBV30 | . | . | TGTGCCTGGAGACACAGGAGTCAGGGACATGAAGCTTTCTTT | CAWRHRSQGHEAFF
TRBJ1-1 | TRBV6-5 | . | . | TGTGCCAGCAGTAAGAACACTGAAGCTTTCTTT | CASSKNTEAFF
TRBJ1-2 | TRBV9 | . | . | TGTGCCAGCAGCGAGAACTATGGCTACACCTTC | CASSENYGYTF
TRBJ2-2 | TRBV4-1 | . | . | TGCGCCAGCAGCCAAGTAAGGGGGGAGACCGGGGAGCTGTTTTTT | CASSQVRGETGELFF
TRBJ2-1 | TRBV5-1 | TRBD2 | . | TGCGCCAGCAGAGTTTGGACTAGCGGGACCTACAATGAGCAGTTCTTC | CASRVWTSGTYNEQFF
TRBJ1-2 | TRBV30 | . | once | TGTGCCTGGAGTGGAGATATGGACTATGGCTACACCTTC | CAWSGDMDYGYTF
TRBJ1-1 | TRBV9 | . | . | TGTGCCAGCAGCGTGAGGGGTTTCCCGAACACTGAAGCTTTCTTT | CASSVRGFPNTEAFF
TRBJ2-6 | TRBV18 | TRBD1 | . | TGTGCCAGCTCAGCGGGACAGGGCAACTCTGGGGCCAACGTCCTGACTTTC | CASSAGQGNSGANVLTF
TRBJ2-7 | TRBV30 | TRBD2 | . | TGTGCCTGGAGAAGTAGCGGGGTGTCCTACGAGCAGTACTTC | CAWRSSGVSYEQYF
TRBJ2-5 | TRBV3-1/TRBV3-2 | . | . | TGTGCCAGCAGCCCAACGGAGGAGACCCAGTACTTC | CASSPTEETQYF
TRBJ2-7 | TRBV23-1 | . | . | TGCGCCAGCAGTCAATCGAGGGTGCGGGGACCCTACGAGCAGTACTTC | CASSQSRVRGPYEQYF
TRBJ1-1 | TRBV15 | . | . | TGTGCCACCAGCAGAGATGGGAGGAGCATGAACACTGAAGCTTTCTTT | CATSRDGRSMNTEAFF
TRBJ2-1 | TRBV9 | TRBD2 | . | TGTGCCAGCAGCCCGAGCGGGGACTACAATGAGCAGTTCTTC | CASSPSGDYNEQFF
TRBJ2-5 | TRBV6-5 | . | . | TGTGCCAGCAGGGTAACGCCGGGGCTTCAAGAGACCCAGTACTTC | CASRVTPGLQETQYF
TRBJ2-1 | TRBV5-4 | TRBD1 | . | TGTGCCAGCAGCCGACCTACAGGGGACAATGAGCAGTTCTTC | CASSRPTGDNEQFF
TRBJ1-5 | TRBV6-8 | . | . | TGTGCCAGCAGTTACTGGGAGAGGGGGTCCCATAGCAATCAGCCCCAGCATTTT | CASSYWERGSHSNQPQHF
TRBJ2-5 | TRBV6-5 | . | . | TGTGCCAGCGCCTTGGAGGGAGTGTGGGAGACCCAGTACTTC | CASALEGVWETQYF
TRBJ2-2 | TRBV5-5 | . | . | TGTGCCAGCAGCCCGACAGGTCCTCCGAACACCGGGGAGCTGTTTTTT | CASSPTGPPNTGELFF
TRBJ1-2 | TRBV6-2/TRBV6-3 | . | . | TGTGCCAGCAGTTACGTAAACTATGGCTACACCTTC | CASSYVNYGYTF
TRBJ2-7 | TRBV6-5 | . | . | TGTGCCAGCAGGAGCCGCGTGCAGTACTTC | CASRSRVQYF
TRBJ2-3 | TRBV15 | TRBD1 | . | TGTGCCACCAGCAGAGATCTGGGACAGGGAACAGATACGCAGTATTTT | CATSRDLGQGTDTQYF
TRBJ1-3 | TRBV12-3/TRBV12-4 | . | . | TGTGCCAGCAATATAGGAAACACCATATATTTT | CASNIGNTIYF
TRBJ2-2 | TRBV27 | TRBD1 | . | TGTGCCAGCAGTTTAAGGAACAGGGGGAGGTTTCCCGGGGAGCTGTTTTTT | CASSLRNRGRFPGELFF
TRBJ2-2 | TRBV10-3 | . | . | TGTGCCATCAGTGAGGTTACTGGTGGCACCGGGGAGCTGTTTTTT | CAISEVTGGTGELFF